This TCR delta chain was profiled in a study of gamma-delta T cells after stem cell transplantation. TCRdb applied CATT to the RT-PCR reads for clone calling. The sample shows about 4,600 delta-chain clones, 1.5% to 2.5% of them seen only once. This CDR3 contains 16 residues. Germline CDR1 and CDR2: GEAIGNYY and EKD. Trimming took off 3 bases at V and 9 bases at J, with 25 bases between the two ends. For this clone: The protein in TCRdb stems from a much larger clone and differs at residue 13 from this DNA's translation, likely a read error; here the protein is translated from the DNA.

The chain recombines TRDV2 with TRDJ1, with unresolved D. This receptor was obtained from a human donor. It is not recorded whose cells these are; they may come from a transplant donor. The sequenced sample consisted of gamma-delta T cells. Written as DNA, the CDR3 is TGTGCCTGTGACCCCGTAGGGGTCCCTGGAAAATCTGAACTCATCTTT. This sequence encodes CACDPVGVPGKSELIF.